This section outlines one T cell receptor (beta chain) sequence together with its context. In TCRdb, the 5' RACE reads were re-called with MiXCR into one record per CDR3 protein. This table holds about 92,000 distinct CDR3 sequences, just under 9% found once. These data come from a study of CD8 T cells in ankylosing spondylitis. V was clipped by 4 bases and J by 6 bases, with 20 bases between them. The CDR3 is 16 amino acids. Germline V gene sequence: CDR1 MNHEY, CDR2 SMNVEV (reference sequence). This clonotype was obtained from a male donor with ankylosing spondylitis or in good health (not recorded which). The rearrangement links TRBV27 to TRBJ2-3; no clear D. The sequencing sample was made of blood, either unsorted or a sorted T cell fraction (not recorded which). The CDR3 loop is CASSSPSEDLRDTQYF. In DNA, the CDR3 is TGTGCCAGCAGTTCCCCCTCGGAAGACTTGAGGGATACGCAGTATTTT.